The text below deals with one TCR beta chain. The record originates from a study of blood T cell repertoires in COVID-19. V lost 4 bases to trimming and J lost 5 bases; unmatched junction nucleotides: 6. Germline-derived CDR1 and CDR2 are SGDLS and YYNGEE. This CDR3 is built from 13 residues. Study processing details: Quantification of nucleated cells was approximated via reference gene primer amplification. The data were produced by immunoSEQ multiplex PCR, yet TCRdb's version contains in-frame clones alone and is incomplete. V, J and clone size reflect that table, while D and trimming were determined from the DNA. Of about 150,000 clones listed, 84% are singletons.

This rearrangement joins TRBV9 to TRBJ2-7; 7 positions agree with TRBD2. This sequence originates from a woman aged 50 to 60 with acute or convalescent COVID-19. Material: peripheral blood. Here the CDR3 reads CASSQTSLNEQYF. CDR3 DNA sequence: TGTGCCAGCAGCCAGACTAGCCTCAACGAGCAGTACTTC.